The subject of this entry is one T cell receptor (beta chain). Assay: immunoSEQ multiplex PCR; the TCRdb copy retains only in-frame clones and omits some. The sample has 45,000 to 70,000 clones; 80% are singletons. This record belongs to a study of blood T cell repertoires in COVID-19. With 2 bases clipped from V and 2 bases from J, the junction kept 3 bases outside the gene matches. The CDR3 is 15 residues long. The germline gives CDR1 SGHRS, CDR2 YFSETQ. This clonotype originated in a man aged 55 to 70 with acute or convalescent COVID-19. The sample was peripheral blood. The V call is TRBV5-1, the J call TRBJ2-2; 7 bases are a match to TRBD1. CDR3 sequence: CASSFRDSNTGELFF. The CDR3 coding sequence is TGCGCCAGCAGCTTCCGGGACAGTAACACCGGGGAGCTGTTTTTT.